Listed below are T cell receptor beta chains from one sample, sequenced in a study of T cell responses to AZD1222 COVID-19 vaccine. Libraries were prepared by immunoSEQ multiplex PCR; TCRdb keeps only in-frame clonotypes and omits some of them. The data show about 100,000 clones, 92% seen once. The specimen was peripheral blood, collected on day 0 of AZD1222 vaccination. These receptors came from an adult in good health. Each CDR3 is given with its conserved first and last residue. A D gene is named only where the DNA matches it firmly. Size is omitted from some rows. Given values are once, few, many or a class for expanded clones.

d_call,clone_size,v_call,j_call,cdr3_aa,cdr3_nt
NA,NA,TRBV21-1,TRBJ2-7,CASSKIPVSYEQYF,TGTGCCAGCAGCAAAATCCCCGTCTCCTACGAGCAGTACTTC
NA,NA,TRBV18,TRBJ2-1,CASSPTTSPVIEQFF,TGTGCCAGCTCACCAACTACAAGCCCCGTAATCGAGCAGTTCTTC
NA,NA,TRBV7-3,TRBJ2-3,CASSLMIADTQYF,TGTGCCAGCAGCTTAATGATTGCAGATACGCAGTATTTT
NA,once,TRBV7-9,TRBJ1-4,CASSRKGTNEKLFF,TGTGCCAGCAGCCGCAAGGGGACTAATGAAAAACTGTTTTTT
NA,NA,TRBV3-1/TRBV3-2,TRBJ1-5,CASSQKDSNQPQHF,TGTGCCAGCAGCCAAAAGGACAGCAATCAGCCCCAGCATTTT
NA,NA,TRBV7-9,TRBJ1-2,CASSSTETPDYGYTF,TGTGCCAGCAGCTCCACAGAAACCCCAGACTATGGCTACACCTTC
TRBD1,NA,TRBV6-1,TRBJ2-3,CASSEGQGARTDTQYF,TGTGCCAGCAGTGAAGGACAGGGGGCAAGAACAGATACGCAGTATTTT
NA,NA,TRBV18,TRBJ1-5,CASSPDRNQPQHF,TGTGCCAGCTCACCCGACCGCAATCAGCCCCAGCATTTT
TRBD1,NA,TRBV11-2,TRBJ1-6,CASSLAGTGDNSPLHF,TGTGCCAGCAGCTTAGCGGGAACAGGGGATAATTCACCCCTCCACTTT
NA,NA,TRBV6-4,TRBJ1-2,CASRTPGRGFNYGYTF,TGTGCCAGCAGAACACCTGGGAGGGGGTTTAACTATGGCTACACCTTC
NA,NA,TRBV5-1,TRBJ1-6,CASSLISQGNSPLHF,TGCGCCAGCAGCTTGATATCGCAGGGAAATTCACCCCTCCACTTT
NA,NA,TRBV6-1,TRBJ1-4,CASSEEGATNEKLFF,TGTGCCAGCAGTGAAGAGGGTGCAACTAATGAAAAACTGTTTTTT
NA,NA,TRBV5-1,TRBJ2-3,CASSPLVGGPDTQYF,TGCGCCAGCAGCCCCCTGGTCGGCGGTCCAGATACGCAGTATTTT
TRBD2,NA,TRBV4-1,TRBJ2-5,CASSQEWLAGGDETQYF,TGCGCCAGCAGCCAAGAGTGGCTAGCGGGAGGTGATGAGACCCAGTACTTC
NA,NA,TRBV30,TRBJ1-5,CAWNGDSNQPQHF,TGTGCCTGGAACGGGGATAGCAATCAGCCCCAGCATTTT
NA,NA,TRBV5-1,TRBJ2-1,CASSLVGDPSGNEQFF,TGCGCCAGCAGCTTGGTTGGGGACCCTTCGGGCAATGAGCAGTTCTTC
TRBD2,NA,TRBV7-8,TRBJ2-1,CASSLRTSGSGEQFF,TGTGCCAGCAGCCTGCGGACTAGCGGGAGTGGTGAGCAGTTCTTC
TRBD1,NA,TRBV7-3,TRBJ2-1,CASSHPGTGMSNEQFF,TGTGCCAGCAGCCATCCAGGGACAGGGATGTCCAATGAGCAGTTCTTC
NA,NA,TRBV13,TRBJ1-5,CASSRGGDSNQPQHF,TGTGCCAGCAGCCGGGGGGGAGACAGTAATCAGCCCCAGCATTTT
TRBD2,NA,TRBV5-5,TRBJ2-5,CASSAFPSGRLEETQYF,TGTGCCAGCAGCGCTTTTCCTAGCGGGAGACTGGAAGAGACCCAGTACTTC
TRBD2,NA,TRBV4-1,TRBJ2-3,CASSQVNSGGTSADTQYF,TGCGCCAGCAGCCAAGTTAACTCGGGGGGGACTAGTGCAGATACGCAGTATTTT
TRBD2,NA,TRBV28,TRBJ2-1,CASSFALADNEQFF,TGTGCCAGCAGTTTTGCTCTAGCGGACAATGAGCAGTTCTTC
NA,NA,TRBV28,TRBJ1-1,CASSLTREAFF,TGTGCCAGCAGTCTCACACGGGAAGCTTTCTTT
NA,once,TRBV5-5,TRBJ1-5,CASSLEGQEQPQHF,TGTGCCAGCAGCTTGGAGGGTCAGGAGCAGCCCCAGCATTTT